This T cell receptor beta chain emerged from a study of CD4 and CD8 cells across lung adenocarcinoma regions. One entry per CDR3 protein, called by TCRdb with MiXCR from the PCR reads. The sample has some 20,000 distinct CDR3 sequences; approximately 50% are singletons. Donors had localized lung adenocarcinoma, a non-small cell lung cancer. This TCR was sampled from a female donor with lung adenocarcinoma. The CD4 and CD8 labels of this study may be unreliable. The sequencing input was CD8+ T cells from the center of a lung tumor.

The CDR3 region has the DNA TGTGCCAGCGTCATGGGCAGGGTAGATGGCTACACCTTC. Its translation is CASVMGRVDGYTF. The chain uses TRBV6-1 and TRBJ1-2; D may be TRBD1 (5 bases). Germline V gene sequence: CDR1 MNHNS, CDR2 SASEGT. The CDR3 runs 13 residues. Between the trimmed V and J ends, which lost 8 bases and 6 bases, there was a span of 16 bases.